This T cell receptor (beta chain) was sequenced in a study of glioma-infiltrating T cells after dendritic cell vaccination. Findings and limits, study-wide: Few patients contributed both blood and tumor specimens.

CDR1 and CDR2 from the germline V gene are SGHAT and FQNNGV. Between the trimmed V and J ends, which lost 1 base and 1 base, there was a span of 7 bases. CDR3 length equals 14 residues. Note on this clone: Antigen: not known.

Some clones are missing from TCRdb's copy, which holds only in-frame ones; the method was immunoSEQ multiplex PCR. Found here are 75,000 to 100,000 clones, about four fifths of them singletons; the top ten hold around 5.9%. The receptor was derived from a human donor with glioblastoma. The sequenced sample was blood, obtained before dendritic cell vaccination. The chain joins TRBV11-2 to TRBJ1-2; unclear D gene. DNA of the CDR3: TGTGCCAGCAGCTTAGTTGCTAGTAACTATGGCTACACCTTC. It translates to CASSLVASNYGYTF.